This T cell receptor (beta chain) was obtained from a study of T cells after yellow fever vaccination. This clonotype was counted at least ten times. MiXCR, applied by TCRdb to the 5' RACE reads, yields one record per CDR3 protein. The table has fewer than 350,000 distinct CDR3 sequences, 4% to 5.5% seen once. The V segment lost 0 bases and the J segment 2 bases; nucleotides outside the gene matches: 10. Germline V lookup: CDR1 LGHNA, CDR2 YSLEER. The CDR3 runs 18 residues. This material consisted of PBMCs, taken 15 days after the yellow fever booster vaccination. This TCR came from a man aged 18 to 29 who received the YFV17D yellow fever vaccine. The V and J genes are TRBV4-3 and TRBJ2-3; the match to TRBD2 covers 8 bases. CDR3 protein: CASSQESPSGGFTDTQYF. In DNA form, the CDR3 reads TGCGCCAGCAGCCAAGAGAGTCCGAGCGGGGGATTCACAGATACGCAGTATTTT.